One and the same sample provided the 21 T cell receptor beta chains below, sequenced in a study of T cell responses to AZD1222 COVID-19 vaccine. Assay: immunoSEQ multiplex PCR; the TCRdb copy retains only in-frame clones and omits some. The repertoire holds about 97,000 clones, with approximately 90% as singletons. Source: peripheral blood, taken on day 0 of AZD1222 vaccination. The receptor set was obtained from an adult in good health.

This chain links TRBV19 with TRBJ1-1, with 11 bases identical to TRBD1. The V gene end was trimmed by 5 bases and the J gene end by 1 base; junction bases not matched to a gene: 6. The CDR3 has 16 amino acids. The germline V gene has CDR1 LNHDA and CDR2 SQIVND (reference sequence). The chain's CDR3 is CASSARDRGANTEAFF. The DNA of the CDR3 is TGTGCCAGTAGTGCCCGGGACAGGGGGGCGAACACTGAAGCTTTCTTT.

The V call is TRBV6-5, the J call TRBJ1-1; D gene unclear. This CDR3 region has 14 residues. Deletions cut 0 bases from V and 2 bases from J, with 7 bases between. Germline V gene sequence: CDR1 MNHEY, CDR2 SVGAGI. CDR3 residues: CASSYSGSNTEAFF. The CDR3 DNA reads TGTGCCAGCAGTTACTCGGGGTCCAACACTGAAGCTTTCTTT.

This clone occurred once. V gene TRBV2 combines with J gene TRBJ1-2; TRBD1 aligns across 7 bases. This CDR3 region has 15 residues. Trimming took 8 bases from V and 2 from J; bases not matched to a gene: 11. CDR1 is SNHLY and CDR2 is FYNNEI in the germline V gene. The CDR3 DNA follows: TGTGCCAGCTCTCCCCCGGGACAGAAAAACTATGGCTACACCTTC. As protein: CASSPPGQKNYGYTF.

The rearrangement uses TRBV6-4 and TRBJ2-7, with D perhaps matching TRBD1 (6 bases). The CDR3 spans 17 residues. CDR1 is MRHNA, CDR2 SNTAGT, per germline. Trimming pared 5 bases from V and 0 bases from J, leaving 20 bases between. CDR3 bases: TGTGCCAGCAGTCTCCTCACCGCAGGGGCCACCTCCTACGAGCAGTACTTC. Residues: CASSLLTAGATSYEQYF.

Here the CDR3 DNA reads TGTGCCAGCATGCAAAACACTGAAGCTTTCTTT. Translated, it gives CASMQNTEAFF. The chain joins TRBV6-6 to TRBJ1-1; the D is unclear. Germline V CDR1 and CDR2: MNHNY, SVGAGI (reference sequence). The CDR3 length is 11 residues. Trimming cost V 7 bases and J 2 bases, with 5 bases left between them.

V usage is TRBV19 and J usage is TRBJ2-4; TRBD2 matches 13 bases. Germline CDR1 is LNHDA and CDR2 is SQIVND (reference sequence). The CDR3 loop spans 16 amino acids. Trimming removed 7 bases from V and 7 bases from J; junction bases left unmatched: 10. The CDR3 DNA reads as TGTGCCAGTACCCCGACTAGCGGGGGGTCCGGGAACATTCAGTACTTC. It specifies CASTPTSGGSGNIQYF. The full variable domain, its missing parts supplied by reference TRBV19 and TRBJ2-4, is DGGITQSPKYLFRKEGQNVTLSCEQNLNHDAMYWYRQDPGQGLRLIYYSQIVNDFQKGDIAEGYSVSREKKESFPLTVTSAQKNPTAFYLCASTPTSGGSGNIQYFGAGTRLSVL.

The chain links TRBV7-9 to TRBJ2-1, with TRBD1 matching 7 bases. The germline V gene encodes CDR1 SEHNR and CDR2 FQNEAQ (reference sequence). V shed 5 bases, J shed 0 bases, and the junction held 1 base outside the gene matches. The CDR3 runs to 14 residues. The CDR3: CASSQGVSYNEQFF. CDR3 coding DNA: TGTGCCAGCAGCCAGGGGGTCTCCTACAATGAGCAGTTCTTC.

The J gene is TRBJ1-1, the V gene TRBV20-1; no clear D. Trimming took 3 bases from V and 7 from J, leaving 18 bases between them. CDR3 length: 14 residues. The germline CDR1 and CDR2 sequences are DFQATT and SNEGSKA (reference sequence). The CDR3 spells CSASGGGGWGEAFF. The CDR3 DNA reads TGCAGTGCTAGTGGTGGCGGCGGGTGGGGTGAAGCTTTCTTT.

The chain uses TRBV2 and TRBJ1-3, with no clear D. This CDR3 comprises 15 residues. V was trimmed by 3 bases and J by 4 bases, leaving 13 bases between them. Germline V gene data show CDR1 as SNHLY and CDR2 as FYNNEI. The CDR3, as DNA: TGTGCCAGCAGTGAGGAGGGAACCTCCGGAAACACCATATATTTT. It codes for CASSEEGTSGNTIYF.

The chain is built from TRBV11-1 and TRBJ1-1; weak D call: TRBD1 (6 bases). Trimming removed 8 bases from V and 8 bases from J, with 24 bases in between. Germline V gives CDR1 SGHAT, CDR2 FQDESV (reference sequence). The CDR3 extends over 15 amino acids. The CDR3 region is CASGSKGGGSGEAFF. CDR3 nucleotide sequence: TGTGCCAGCGGGTCGAAGGGAGGGGGTTCTGGCGAAGCTTTCTTT.

This sequence joins TRBV6-2 or TRBV6-3 and TRBJ2-7, with D tentatively TRBD2 (6 bases). Germline CDR1 reads MNHEY; CDR2 reads SVGEGT. The length of the CDR3 is 15 residues. Trimming took off 3 bases at V and 2 bases at J, with 14 bases between the two ends. The CDR3 here is CASSYASAIPYEQYF. CDR3 in DNA: TGTGCCAGCAGTTATGCTAGCGCCATTCCCTACGAGCAGTACTTC.

V and J are TRBV4-3 and TRBJ1-6; D is unresolved. The V gene lost 0 bases and the J gene lost 6 bases, with 12 bases spanning the gap. Germline V gene data show CDR1 as LGHNA and CDR2 as YSLEER. The CDR3 covers 16 residues. The CDR3 DNA reads TGCGCCAGCAGCCAAGATAATCCTCCCACTAATTCACCCCTCCACTTT. Protein product: CASSQDNPPTNSPLHF.

V gene TRBV5-5 combines with J gene TRBJ1-1, with D perhaps matching TRBD1 (5 bases). Germline loops: CDR1 SGHKS, CDR2 YYEKEE (reference sequence). Trimming cost V 10 bases and J 0 bases, with 10 bases left between them. CDR3 length: 12 amino acids. CDR3: CAAGPMNTEAFF. Written as DNA, the CDR3 is TGTGCCGCGGGGCCAATGAACACTGAAGCTTTCTTT.

The chain joins TRBV9 to TRBJ2-2; 8 nucleotides align to TRBD1. The length of the CDR3 is 16 residues. V was pared by 4 bases and J by 0 bases, with 5 bases of the junction left unmatched. Germline assignment: CDR1 SGDLS and CDR2 YYNGEE. The CDR3 DNA is TGTGCCAGCAGCCCTCGGGACAGGACGAACACCGGGGAGCTGTTTTTT. Translated: CASSPRDRTNTGELFF.

CDR3 residues: CATSRDSSMSFNGYTF. The CDR3, as DNA: TGTGCCACCAGCAGAGATTCCAGTATGAGTTTTAATGGCTACACCTTC. The chain combines TRBV15 with TRBJ1-2; D gene ambiguous. V gave up 0 bases and J gave up 6 bases, with 17 bases separating them. CDR1 and CDR2 (germline): LNHNV, YYDKDF (reference sequence). This CDR3 is 16 amino acids long.

The chain links TRBV5-5 to TRBJ1-2; TRBD1 matches at 9 bases. Germline values: CDR1 SGHKS, CDR2 YYEKEE (reference sequence). This CDR3 region has 15 residues. J lost 8 bases, V lost 4 bases, and 12 bases had no gene match. CDR3 protein: CASSIHRDRDGGYTF. The CDR3 coding sequence is TGTGCCAGCAGCATCCACCGGGACAGGGATGGAGGCTACACCTTC.

The chain couples TRBV4-1 to TRBJ1-2, with 10 bases that match TRBD1. The CDR3 length is 16 residues. V dropped 4 bases and J dropped 4; count of bases not matched to a gene: 9. CDR1 is MGHRA and CDR2 is YSYEKL in the germline V gene. CDR3 in amino acids: CASSPPSTGGVYGYTF. The CDR3 nucleotides are TGCGCCAGCAGCCCACCCTCGACAGGGGGCGTCTATGGCTACACCTTC.

The V gene is TRBV29-1, the J gene TRBJ1-6; D remains unclear. The V and J ends lost 0 bases and 0 bases respectively, with 15 bases between them. This CDR3 has 18 residues. Germline V CDR1 and CDR2: SQVTM, ANQGSEA. CDR3 DNA sequence: TGCAGCGTTGAAGAGGGCCCCAGTTGGGGCTCCTATAATTCACCCCTCCACTTT. Amino acid sequence: CSVEEGPSWGSYNSPLHF.

The rearrangement links TRBV6-2 or TRBV6-3 to TRBJ2-1; maybe TRBD2 (5 bases). Germline assignment: CDR1 MNHEY and CDR2 SVGEGT. CDR3 length equals 13 residues. Trimming stripped 5 bases from V and 9 bases from J, with 14 bases between. CDR3 region: CASSEGLRIEQFF. For the CDR3, the DNA is TGTGCCAGCAGTGAGGGTTTACGAATTGAGCAGTTCTTC.

This clone is a singleton in its sample. This chain uses TRBV30 with TRBJ1-1, with TRBD1 identical over 9 bases. This CDR3 comprises 15 residues. Germline lookup yields CDR1 GTSNPN and CDR2 SVGIG (reference sequence). The V gene end was trimmed by 7 bases and the J gene end by 5 bases; junction bases not matched to a gene: 14. DNA for the CDR3: TGTGCCTTATCCGGGACAGGGTACCCTAGAACTGAAGCTTTCTTT. Its translation: CALSGTGYPRTEAFF.

V usage is TRBV6-5 and J usage is TRBJ1-4; 7 bases are shared with TRBD1. This CDR3 has 14 residues. Germline CDR1 is MNHEY and CDR2 is SVGAGI. V shed 6 bases and J 4 bases; nucleotides not matched to a gene: 5. The CDR3 region is CASRLRDSNEKLFF. DNA for the CDR3: TGTGCCAGCAGACTCCGGGACAGTAATGAAAAACTGTTTTTT.